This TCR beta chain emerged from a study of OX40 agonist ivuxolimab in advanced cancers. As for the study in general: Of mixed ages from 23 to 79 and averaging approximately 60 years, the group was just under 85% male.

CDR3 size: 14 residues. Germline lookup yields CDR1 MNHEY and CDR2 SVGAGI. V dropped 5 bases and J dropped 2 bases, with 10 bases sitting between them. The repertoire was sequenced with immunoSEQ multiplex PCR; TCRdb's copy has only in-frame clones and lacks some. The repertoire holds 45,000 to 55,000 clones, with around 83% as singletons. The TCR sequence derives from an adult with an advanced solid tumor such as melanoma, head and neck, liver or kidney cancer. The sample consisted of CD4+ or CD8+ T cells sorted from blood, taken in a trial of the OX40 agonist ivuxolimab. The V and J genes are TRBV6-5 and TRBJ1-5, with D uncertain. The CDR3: CASSPHRGNQPQHF. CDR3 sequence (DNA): TGTGCCAGCAGTCCTCACCGGGGCAATCAGCCCCAGCATTTT.